These 8 T cell receptor beta chains were sequenced from one sample in a study of ipilimumab plus nivolumab after autologous stem cell transplantation. TCRdb's copy holds only in-frame clones and misses some; the assay was immunoSEQ multiplex PCR. The data hold roughly 23,000 clones, with 74% observed a single time. The sequences come from PBMCs, collected in a trial of ipilimumab plus nivolumab as post-transplant consolidation. These receptors originate from a male donor with diffuse large B-cell lymphoma.

The chain carries TRBV5-6 and TRBJ1-3; no definite D call. Deletions cut 0 bases from V and 0 bases from J, with 10 bases between. The CDR3 covers 16 residues. The V gene's germline CDR1 is SGHDT and CDR2 YYEEEE. CDR3 residues: CASSLDLVRSGNTIYF. The CDR3 region has the DNA TGTGCCAGCAGCTTGGATCTAGTCCGCTCTGGAAACACCATATATTTT.

The chain links TRBV19 to TRBJ2-2; 10 bases map to TRBD2. Germline CDR1 and CDR2: LNHDA and SQIVND (reference sequence). The CDR3 is 15 amino acids. V lost 5 bases to trimming and J lost 1 base; unmatched junction nucleotides: 1. CDR3 DNA: TGTGCCAGTAGTCGGACTAGCGGGAACACCGGGGAGCTGTTTTTT. Amino acid sequence: CASSRTSGNTGELFF.

V and J are TRBV2 and TRBJ2-3; 7 bases line up with TRBD2. This CDR3 comprises 16 residues. CDR1 is SNHLY and CDR2 is FYNNEI in the germline V gene. V trimming: 4 bases; J trimming: 1 base; junction bases outside the gene matches: 8. The CDR3 sequence is CASSVGLGLGTDTQYF. The CDR3 nucleotides read TGTGCCAGCAGTGTAGGACTAGGTTTAGGCACAGATACGCAGTATTTT.

The genes are TRBV10-2 and TRBJ2-1, with D possibly called TRBD1 or TRBD2 (5 bases each). The germline gives CDR1 WSHSY, CDR2 SAAADI. Trimming removed 6 bases at V and 7 bases at J, with 22 bases between. There are 16 residues in the CDR3. Here the CDR3 reads CASSQTGASRVNEQFF. The CDR3 DNA reads TGCGCCAGCAGCCAAACCGGGGCTTCTAGGGTGAATGAGCAGTTCTTC.

The J gene is TRBJ1-5, the V gene TRBV4-1; 9 nucleotides match TRBD1. Losses at the gene ends were 4 bases for V and 0 bases for J; bases not matched to a gene: 4. The CDR3 runs to 16 residues. CDR1 and CDR2 from the germline V gene are MGHRA and YSYEKL. CDR3 sequence reads: CASSLRDRASNQPQHF. For the CDR3, the DNA is TGCGCCAGCAGCCTCCGGGACAGGGCTAGCAATCAGCCCCAGCATTTT.

This rearrangement joins TRBV10-2 to TRBJ2-3; D not resolved. CDR1 is WSHSY and CDR2 is SAAADI in the germline V gene. The length of the CDR3 is 11 residues. The V gene lost 6 bases and the J gene lost 11 bases, with 12 bases spanning the gap. The CDR3 is CASRRQTGQYF. The CDR3 DNA sequence: TGCGCCAGCAGGCGGCAGACGGGGCAGTATTTT.

In this sample, this clone turned up a few times. The rearrangement joins TRBV18 to TRBJ2-7, with D possibly being TRBD1 (6 bases). Germline V gene sequence: CDR1 KGHSH, CDR2 LQKENI. This CDR3 spans 14 amino acids. Trimming took off 4 bases at V and 6 bases at J, with 16 bases between the two ends. In DNA form, the CDR3 reads TGTGCCAGCTCACGTGCAGGGGCCCCGGTCGAGCAGTACTTC. Translation gives CASSRAGAPVEQYF.

The J gene is TRBJ1-2, the V gene TRBV10-3; 11 nucleotides align to TRBD1. The junction had 5 bases not matched to a gene; V was cut back by 6 bases and J by 2 bases. The CDR3 totals 15 residues. Germline CDR1 and CDR2: ENHRY and SYGVKD. The chain's CDR3 is CAISLGQGENYGYTF. The CDR3 region has the DNA TGTGCCATCAGCCTGGGACAGGGGGAAAACTATGGCTACACCTTC.